The 7 T cell receptor beta chains below were found in one sample sequenced in a study of T cells in localized non-small cell lung cancer. Assay: immunoSEQ multiplex PCR; the TCRdb copy retains only in-frame clones and omits some. The table lists about 130,000 clones, more than 70% of them singletons, with about 1.5% in the top ten. The sequencing used peripheral blood, collected before any cancer treatment. These receptors came from a female donor over 55 with stage I lung adenocarcinoma.

The V gene is TRBV19, the J gene TRBJ2-5, with 7 bases identical to TRBD2. Germline CDR1 LNHDA, CDR2 SQIVND (reference sequence). This CDR3 has 16 amino acids. Trimming removed 3 bases from V and 0 bases from J; junction bases left unmatched: 7. For the CDR3, the DNA is TGTGCCAGTAGTATGGGAGGGCAGTTTAACCAAGAGACCCAGTACTTC. Protein: CASSMGGQFNQETQYF.

The chain joins TRBV7-2 to TRBJ1-5; no firm D call. The CDR3 consists of 16 residues. Germline V gives CDR1 SGHTA, CDR2 FQGNSA. V was pared by 2 bases and J by 0 bases, with 11 bases between. The CDR3 loop reads CASSLLSRTSNQPQHF. For the CDR3, the DNA is TGTGCCAGCAGCTTACTGTCCCGGACTAGCAATCAGCCCCAGCATTTT. Full variable domain (remainder filled in from reference TRBV7-2 and TRBJ1-5): GAGVSQSPSNKVTEKGKDVELRCDPISGHTALYWYRQSLGQGLEFLIYFQGNSAPDKSGLPSDRFSAERTGGSVSTLTIQRTQQEDSAVYLCASSLLSRTSNQPQHFGDGTRLSIL.

This clone was observed a single time. This chain links TRBV7-8 with TRBJ1-3; D is unresolved. The germline V gene encodes CDR1 SGHVS and CDR2 FQNEAQ. V lost 1 base to trimming and J lost 0 bases, with 4 bases between them. The CDR3 contains 14 residues. CDR3 sequence reads: CASSLGISGNTIYF. The CDR3 region has the DNA TGTGCCAGCAGCTTAGGGATCTCTGGAAACACCATATATTTT.

The chain uses TRBV30 and TRBJ1-1; D not certain. CDR3 length: 15 amino acids. Germline V CDR1 and CDR2: GTSNPN, SVGIG (reference sequence). With 4 bases removed from V and 0 bases from J, the gap between germline ends came to 15 bases. The CDR3 sequence: CAWIYFGPLNTEAFF. As DNA, the CDR3 is TGTGCCTGGATTTATTTTGGGCCCTTGAACACTGAAGCTTTCTTT.

The chain employs TRBV9 and TRBJ2-7; D ambiguous. Germline V gives CDR1 SGDLS, CDR2 YYNGEE. V was cut by 1 base and J by 3 bases, with 5 bases left in between. The CDR3 covers 12 residues. The CDR3 reads CASSVNHYEQYF. CDR3 DNA sequence: TGTGCCAGCAGCGTAAACCACTACGAGCAGTACTTC.

This chain links TRBV15 with TRBJ2-7; 8 bases agree with TRBD1. Losses at the gene ends were 1 base for V and 3 bases for J; bases not matched to a gene: 8. CDR3 length: 16 amino acids. Germline-derived CDR1 and CDR2 are LNHNV and YYDKDF (reference sequence). This CDR3 is CATSRAGGPSFYEQYF. The DNA of the CDR3 is TGTGCCACCAGCAGAGCAGGGGGCCCCTCTTTCTACGAGCAGTACTTC.

The rearrangement links TRBV18 to TRBJ1-2, with no clear D. The germline V and J ends were trimmed by 0 bases and 3 bases, with 11 bases remaining between them. The CDR3 has 15 amino acids. Germline loops: CDR1 KGHSH, CDR2 LQKENI. The CDR3 region is CASSPPAVPYYGYTF. For the CDR3, the DNA is TGTGCCAGCTCACCACCGGCCGTCCCCTACTATGGCTACACCTTC. Complete variable domain (other parts from reference TRBV18 and TRBJ1-2): NAGVMQNPRHLVRRRGQEARLRCSPMKGHSHVYWYRQLPEEGLKFMVYLQKENIIDESGMPKERFSAEFPKEGPSILRIQQVVRGDSAAYFCASSPPAVPYYGYTFGSGTRLTVV.